Presented here are 9 T cell receptor beta chains from one specimen sequenced in a study of T-cell reconstitution after alpha-beta-depleted transplantation in children. The TCRbeta library was prepared with unique molecular identifiers. In TCRdb, the PCR reads were re-called with MiXCR into one record per CDR3 protein. The profile covers nearly 400,000 distinct CDR3 sequences, with 20% appearing a single time and about 3.8% taken by the ten largest. The sequencing here drew on PBMCs from the stem cell graft donor, taken from the stem cell graft. These receptors all come from a human donor who donated a stem cell graft to a child with acute myeloid leukemia.

J is TRBJ2-7 and V is TRBV29-1, with TRBD1 matching over 7 bases. The ends lost 7 bases at V and 3 bases at J; junction bases unmatched: 6. The germline CDR1 and CDR2 sequences are SQVTM and ANQGSEA. This CDR3 comprises 12 residues. CDR3 sequence (DNA): TGCAGCGCAACAGGGGCGATCTACGAGCAGTACTTC. Translation: CSATGAIYEQYF.

The rearrangement uses TRBV12-3 or TRBV12-4 and TRBJ2-7; 7 nucleotides match TRBD2. Losses at the gene ends were 2 bases for V and 6 bases for J; bases not matched to a gene: 7. This CDR3 has 14 amino acids. CDR3 DNA: TGTGCCAGCAGTTTAACGGCGGGAGTACTCGAGCAGTACTTC. Translating it yields CASSLTAGVLEQYF.

The chain recombines TRBV12-3 or TRBV12-4 with TRBJ2-1; D is perhaps TRBD1 or TRBD2 (5 bases each). The CDR3 sequence is 13 residues long. Trimming left V 2 bases short and J 7 bases short, with 9 bases between. The CDR3 is CASSLIRENEQFF. The DNA of the CDR3 is TGTGCCAGCAGTTTAATCAGGGAGAATGAGCAGTTCTTC.

The rearrangement links TRBV29-1 to TRBJ2-1; D may be TRBD2 (7 bases). CDR1 SQVTM and CDR2 ANQGSEA come from the germline V gene. The germline V and J ends were trimmed by 6 bases and 13 bases, with 28 bases remaining between them. The CDR3 sequence is 15 residues long. The CDR3 nucleotides are TGCAGCGTGGGGGCCGGGGGGATATCGGACAGTGAACAGTTCTTC. Its translation: CSVGAGGISDSEQFF.

The chain recombines TRBV7-6 with TRBJ2-1, with D perhaps TRBD1 or TRBD2 (5 bases each). With 0 bases removed from V and 6 bases from J, the gap between germline ends came to 24 bases. This CDR3 has 19 residues. In germline, CDR1 is SGHVS, CDR2 FNYEAQ. The CDR3 is CASSLAPITIAGAANEQFF. Written as DNA, the CDR3 is TGTGCCAGCAGCTTAGCGCCAATTACAATAGCCGGGGCCGCCAATGAGCAGTTCTTC.

This clonotype was seen only a few times. V gene TRBV6-5 combines with J gene TRBJ2-1, with 12 bases aligning to TRBD2. Germline CDR1 MNHEY, CDR2 SVGAGI. The V and J ends lost 2 bases and 9 bases, in that order; junction bases with no gene match: 8. This CDR3 comprises 16 residues. This CDR3 is CASSYVTSGSVGEQFF. In nucleotides, the CDR3 is TGTGCCAGCAGTTACGTGACTAGCGGGAGTGTGGGTGAGCAGTTCTTC.

The gene calls are TRBV7-2 and TRBJ2-1; tentatively, D is TRBD2 (6 bases). V was cut by 7 bases and J by 2 bases, with 21 bases left in between. The CDR3 has 17 amino acids. The germline V gene encodes CDR1 SGHTA and CDR2 FQGNSA. The CDR3 DNA follows: TGTGCCAGCACCAATAATTCCGGGACTTATACCTACAATGAGCAGTTCTTC. This encodes CASTNNSGTYTYNEQFF.

This clonotype was seen only a few times. V and J are TRBV6-1 and TRBJ2-7; TRBD2 matches at 10 bases. This CDR3 contains 15 residues. Germline-derived CDR1 and CDR2 are MNHNS and SASEGT. V lost 6 bases and J lost 6; bases outside the gene matches: 11. In nucleotides, the CDR3 is TGTGCCAGCAGCTCCCCAAGCGGGAGGGCTAGCGAGCAGTACTTC. Residues: CASSSPSGRASEQYF.

This chain joins TRBV19 and TRBJ2-1; the match to TRBD2 covers 11 bases. The CDR3 extends over 14 amino acids. The germline V gene encodes CDR1 LNHDA and CDR2 SQIVND (reference sequence). V lost 3 bases and J lost 9; bases outside the gene matches: 4. CDR3 residues: CASSILAGGGEQFF. DNA for the CDR3: TGTGCCAGTAGTATCCTAGCGGGAGGAGGTGAGCAGTTCTTC.